Sequencing of this TCR beta chain was carried out in a study of spatial heterogeneity in lung cancer. Study conclusions and caveats: Ubiquitous expanded tumor TCRs showed up in blood more at resection than follow-up.

Turning to this clonotype: Its antigen is unknown.

This CDR3 is 15 amino acids long. Germline assignment: CDR1 SGHRS and CDR2 YFSETQ. With V trimmed by 0 bases and J by 8 bases, 11 bases remained unmatched. TCRdb reprocessed the 5' RACE reads via MiXCR and lists one record per CDR3 protein. Among under 85,000 distinct CDR3 sequences, about 8% were seen once, and the ten largest hold 6.5% to 8.5%. Time point in this sample: sample taken at primary tumor resection. The donors, about 78 patients with untreated early-stage non-small cell lung cancer, provided the samples. Sequencing of whole RNA from tumor, nontumor lung or frozen PBMC involved no sorting.

The J gene is TRBJ2-7, the V gene TRBV5-1; TRBD1 matches at 7 bases. The sequencing used PBMCs, collected at surgery. The TCR originated in a male donor with early-stage non-small cell lung cancer. The CDR3 DNA sequence: TGCGCCAGCAGCTTGGAAGGCCAGCCGGGACAGCAGCAGTACTTC. This sequence encodes CASSLEGQPGQQQYF.